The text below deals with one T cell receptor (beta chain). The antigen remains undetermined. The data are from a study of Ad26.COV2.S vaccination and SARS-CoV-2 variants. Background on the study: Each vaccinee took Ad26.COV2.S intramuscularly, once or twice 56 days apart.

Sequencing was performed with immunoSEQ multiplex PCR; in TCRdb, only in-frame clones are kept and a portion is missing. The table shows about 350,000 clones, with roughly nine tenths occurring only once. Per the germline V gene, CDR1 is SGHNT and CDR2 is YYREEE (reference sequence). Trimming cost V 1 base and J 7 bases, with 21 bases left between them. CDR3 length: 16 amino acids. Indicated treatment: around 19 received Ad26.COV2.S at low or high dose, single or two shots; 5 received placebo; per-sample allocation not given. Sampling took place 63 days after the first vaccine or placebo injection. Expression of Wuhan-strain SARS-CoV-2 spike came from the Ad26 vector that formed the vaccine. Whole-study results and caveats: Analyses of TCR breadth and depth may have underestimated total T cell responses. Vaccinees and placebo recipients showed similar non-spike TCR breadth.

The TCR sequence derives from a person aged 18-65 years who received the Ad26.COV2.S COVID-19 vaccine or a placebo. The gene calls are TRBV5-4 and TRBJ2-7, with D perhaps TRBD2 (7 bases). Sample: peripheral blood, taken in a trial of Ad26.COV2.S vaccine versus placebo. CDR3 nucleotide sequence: TGTGCCAGCAGCTTGAAAGGGGGGGGAAGGGTCCTTGAGCAGTACTTC. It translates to CASSLKGGGRVLEQYF.